This TCR beta chain comes out of a study of control samples from healthy donors and cancer patients. The junction had 2 bases not matched to a gene; V was cut back by 4 bases and J by 1 base. The CDR3 extends over 14 amino acids. Germline-derived CDR1 and CDR2 are SGHRS and YFSETQ. In this sample, this clone turned up a few times. The table came from immunoSEQ multiplex PCR; TCRdb's copy has only in-frame clones and leaves some out. The table has 65,000 to 95,000 clones, 89% seen once. The TCR originated in a man aged 50 to 59 in good health. The sequencing sample was made of blood. The rearrangement joins TRBV5-1 to TRBJ1-1; 9 positions match TRBD1. The CDR3 DNA follows: TGCGCCAGCAGCATGGGACAGGGGAACACTGAAGCTTTCTTT. Its translation is CASSMGQGNTEAFF.